Following are 32 T cell receptor beta chains from one sample sequenced in a study of blood T cell repertoires in COVID-19. Some clones are missing from TCRdb's copy, which holds only in-frame ones; the method was immunoSEQ multiplex PCR. The sample lists about 110,000 clones, approximately 80% seen once, with 4% to 4.5% in the top ten. The sample taken for sequencing was peripheral blood. These receptors were obtained from a man in his 70s with acute or convalescent COVID-19.

This clone appeared once. This chain links TRBV7-6 with TRBJ2-7; 10 bases are a match to TRBD1. The length of the CDR3 is 11 residues. CDR1 is SGHVS and CDR2 is FNYEAQ in the germline V gene. The ends lost 8 bases at V and 11 bases at J; junction bases unmatched: 6. CDR3 nucleotide sequence: TGTGCCAGCGGGAAGACAGGGGGCGAGTACTTC. Translated: CASGKTGGEYF. Drawing the rest from reference TRBV7-6 and TRBJ2-7, the complete variable domain is GAGVSQSPRYKVTKRGQDVALRCDPISGHVSLYWYRQALGQGPEFLTYFNYEAQQDKSGLPNDRFSAERPEGSISTLTIQRTEQRDSAMYRCASGKTGGEYFGPGTRLTVT.

This chain links TRBV5-4 with TRBJ2-3, with D perhaps matching TRBD1 (6 bases). The germline V gene encodes CDR1 SGHNT and CDR2 YYREEE (reference sequence). The V gene lost 4 bases and the J gene lost 5 bases, with 17 bases spanning the gap. CDR3 length: 15 residues. In nucleotides, the CDR3 is TGTGCCAGCAGCACCCCGCGTGAGGGGGAAGATACGCAGTATTTT. Its protein is CASSTPREGEDTQYF.

The chain uses TRBV7-8 and TRBJ2-2; a possible D gene is TRBD2 (5 bases). Germline CDR1 SGHVS, CDR2 FQNEAQ. The V gene lost 3 bases and the J gene lost 6 bases, with 8 bases spanning the gap. The CDR3 has 13 amino acids. The CDR3 DNA reads TGTGCCAGCAGCTTTCACGGGGCCGGGGAGCTGTTTTTT. It is translated as CASSFHGAGELFF.

The chain joins TRBV2 to TRBJ1-5; TRBD1 is a possible D gene (6 bases). Germline V gene lookup returns CDR1 SNHLY and CDR2 FYNNEI. The CDR3 covers 15 residues. The V gene lost 1 base and the J gene lost 5 bases, with 12 bases spanning the gap. CDR3 sequence reads: CASSEVRGGHQPQHF. CDR3 DNA sequence: TGTGCCAGCAGTGAAGTACGGGGGGGGCATCAGCCCCAGCATTTT.

There are a few counts of this clone. The V gene is TRBV5-3, the J gene TRBJ2-7, with a weak D call TRBD1 (6 bases). TRBV5-3 is an open reading frame whose function is uncertain. V lost 0 bases and J lost 2, with 12 bases in between. This CDR3 spans 15 amino acids. CDR3 DNA: TGTGCCAGAAGCTTGGACAGGGTAAAACCCTACGAGCAGTACTTC. Translating it yields CARSLDRVKPYEQYF.

A few counts support this clone. The chain links TRBV10-2 to TRBJ2-7; D not certain. With 4 bases removed from V and 3 bases from J, the gap between germline ends came to 4 bases. From germline, CDR1 is WSHSY and CDR2 SAAADI. This CDR3 has 11 residues. The chain's CDR3 is CASSGRYEQYF. CDR3 bases: TGCGCCAGCAGTGGTCGCTACGAGCAGTACTTC.

This clone appeared a few times. J is TRBJ2-1 and V is TRBV3-1 (or the pseudogene TRBV3-2), with D possibly matching TRBD2 (6 bases). The germline V gene encodes CDR1 LGHDT and CDR2 YNNKEL (reference sequence). The V gene lost 0 bases and the J gene lost 9 bases, with 9 bases spanning the gap. The CDR3 length is 13 residues. The CDR3 nucleotides are TGTGCCAGCAGCCAAGATCGGAGGGGTGAGCAGTTCTTC. It is translated as CASSQDRRGEQFF.

This clone turned up a few times. V gene TRBV5-1 combines with J gene TRBJ2-1; perhaps TRBD2 as D (6 bases). V shed 0 bases and J shed 9 bases, with 19 bases lying between them. Germline loops: CDR1 SGHRS, CDR2 YFSETQ. This CDR3 is built from 16 residues. CDR3 loop: CASSLAGGVMVGEQFF. CDR3 nucleotide sequence: TGCGCCAGCAGCTTGGCCGGGGGAGTAATGGTAGGTGAGCAGTTCTTC.

Worth noting for this clone: The junction shows a germline mismatch at one end, possibly a read error. This chain uses TRBV12-3 or TRBV12-4 with TRBJ2-7, with 9 positions matching TRBD1. The CDR3 length is 13 residues. The CDR3 nucleotides are TGTGCCAGCGCCTTTAATTTTCGGACAGGGGAAGACTTC. Its translation: CASAFNFRTGEDF.

The V and J genes are TRBV6-5 and TRBJ1-2; no definite D call. This CDR3 is built from 13 residues. CDR1 is MNHEY and CDR2 is SVGAGI in the germline V gene. V lost 1 base and J 2 bases, leaving 5 bases between the germline ends. CDR3 sequence (DNA): TGTGCCAGCAGTTACTTACAGAACTATGGCTACACCTTC. It codes for CASSYLQNYGYTF.

This clone came up once. The V gene is TRBV9, the J gene TRBJ1-4; D is unclear. Trimming cost V 4 bases and J 4 bases, with 17 bases left between them. Germline V gives CDR1 SGDLS, CDR2 YYNGEE. This CDR3 has 16 residues. CDR3 DNA: TGTGCCAGCAGCCCTGGCGAGTCGGACTATAATGAAAAACTGTTTTTT. As protein: CASSPGESDYNEKLFF.

The V and J genes are TRBV27 and TRBJ1-1; unclear D gene. CDR1 and CDR2 from the germline V gene are MNHEY and SMNVEV (reference sequence). Trimming pared 0 bases from V and 0 bases from J, leaving 23 bases between. CDR3 length equals 20 residues. The CDR3 DNA sequence: TGTGCCAGCAGTTTATCGCGGGCGGGTCTCCTAGGACTTATGAACACTGAAGCTTTCTTT. This encodes CASSLSRAGLLGLMNTEAFF.

This sequence joins TRBV5-4 and TRBJ2-2; no definite D call. The CDR3 totals 16 residues. Deletions cut 4 bases from V and 0 bases from J, with 13 bases between. Germline values: CDR1 SGHNT, CDR2 YYREEE (reference sequence). The CDR3 coding sequence is TGTGCCAGCAGCCCCCAGGCAGGCTCGAACACCGGGGAGCTGTTTTTT. Protein product: CASSPQAGSNTGELFF.

The chain uses TRBV19 and TRBJ2-1, with a possible D match to TRBD2 (7 bases). The CDR3 is made up of 15 amino acids. V lost 5 bases, J lost 4 bases, and 15 bases lay in between. CDR1 is LNHDA and CDR2 is SQIVND in the germline V gene (reference sequence). This CDR3 reads CASSPRGGVYNEQFF. CDR3 nucleotide sequence: TGTGCCAGTAGTCCTAGGGGGGGCGTATACAATGAGCAGTTCTTC.

The chain has TRBV11-3 and TRBJ2-1; D remains unclear. The germline V gene encodes CDR1 SGHNT and CDR2 YENEEA. Deletions cut 0 bases from V and 0 bases from J, with 9 bases between. The CDR3 runs to 16 residues. The CDR3 DNA follows: TGTGCCAGCAGCTTAGATGGCACAAGCTCCTACAATGAGCAGTTCTTC. Protein: CASSLDGTSSYNEQFF.

The chain is built from TRBV7-6 and TRBJ1-6; weak D call: TRBD1 (5 bases). Trimming took off 9 bases at V and 10 bases at J, with 10 bases between the two ends. Looked up from germline, CDR1 is SGHVS and CDR2 is FNYEAQ. This CDR3 spans 11 amino acids. CDR3 sequence (DNA): TGTGCCAGTCAGGGTAGCTCACCCCTCCACTTT. Its translation: CASQGSSPLHF.

The chain has TRBV19 and TRBJ1-2, with TRBD1 matching 7 bases. V trimming: 5 bases; J trimming: 3 bases; junction bases outside the gene matches: 6. The length of the CDR3 is 14 residues. Germline CDR1 is LNHDA and CDR2 is SQIVND (reference sequence). CDR3 DNA sequence: TGTGCCAGTAGTTTGCCCGGGACAGACTATGGCTACACCTTC. Its translation is CASSLPGTDYGYTF.

The CDR3 sequence is CASSKERGQSSYEQYF. The CDR3 DNA sequence: TGTGCCAGCAGCAAAGAGAGGGGACAGAGCTCCTACGAGCAGTACTTC. This chain connects TRBV21-1 to TRBJ2-7; the table's D call, TRBD1, has no DNA check behind it. TRBV21-1 is annotated as a pseudogene. The CDR3 is 16 residues long.

The chain joins TRBV12-5 to TRBJ1-5, with D unclear. The CDR3 runs to 14 residues. CDR1 is LGHNT and CDR2 is FRNRAP in the germline V gene. Trimming removed 4 bases at V and 2 bases at J, with 9 bases between. This chain's CDR3 is CASGSGFGNQPQHF. As DNA, the CDR3 is TGTGCTAGTGGTTCGGGGTTCGGCAATCAGCCCCAGCATTTT.

In DNA, the CDR3 is TGCGCCAGCCGCGTCACGGTGGAGACTGAAGCTTTCTTT. Encoded protein: CASRVTVETEAFF. The chain recombines TRBV5-1 with TRBJ1-1, with D unclear. Germline-derived CDR1 and CDR2 are SGHRS and YFSETQ. The CDR3 runs to 13 residues. V lost 7 bases and J lost 5, with 15 bases in between.

The chain links TRBV6-1 to TRBJ1-2; a possible D gene is TRBD1 (5 bases). Germline V lookup: CDR1 MNHNS, CDR2 SASEGT. The V end was cut by 2 bases, the J end by 2 bases, with 12 bases between. The CDR3 is made up of 15 amino acids. CDR3 protein: CASSETPTDNYGYTF. The CDR3 DNA follows: TGTGCCAGCAGTGAAACCCCGACAGACAACTATGGCTACACCTTC.

The V call is TRBV7-7, the J call TRBJ2-5; TRBD2 matches at 10 bases. Germline V lookup: CDR1 SSHAT, CDR2 FNYEAQ (reference sequence). This CDR3 spans 15 amino acids. V gave up 5 bases and J gave up 4 bases; unmatched junction bases: 7. As DNA, the CDR3 is TGTGCCAGCAGCCAGGCGTCTAGCGGGGGAGAGACCCAGTACTTC. This encodes CASSQASSGGETQYF. Using reference TRBV7-7 and TRBJ2-5 for the parts outside the CDR3, the full variable domain is GAGVSQSPRYKVTKRGQDVTLRCDPISSHATLYWYQQALGQGPEFLTYFNYEAQPDKSGLPSDRFSAERPEGSISTLTIQRTEQRDSAMYRCASSQASSGGETQYFGPGTRLLVL.

The CDR3 sequence is CASSLENNEQFF. The CDR3 nucleotides read TGTGCCAGCAGCCTGGAGAACAATGAGCAGTTCTTC. The V and J genes are TRBV11-2 and TRBJ2-1; D unresolved. Trimming cost V 5 bases and J 5 bases, with 7 bases left between them. Germline V gene lookup returns CDR1 SGHAT and CDR2 FQNNGV. This CDR3 has 12 residues.

This chain joins TRBV7-8 and TRBJ2-7; tentatively, D is TRBD1 (6 bases). The CDR3 loop spans 14 amino acids. The V end was cut by 3 bases, the J end by 5 bases, with 14 bases between. Germline CDR1 SGHVS, CDR2 FQNEAQ. CDR3 nucleotide sequence: TGTGCCAGCAGCTTCGGCCTTCAGGGGAACGAGCAGTACTTC. Amino acids: CASSFGLQGNEQYF.

The gene calls are TRBV4-1 and TRBJ2-3, with 9 bases lining up with TRBD2. The CDR3 spans 16 residues. J lost 5 bases, V lost 0 bases, and 6 bases had no gene match. CDR1 and CDR2 (germline): MGHRA, YSYEKL. CDR3 sequence: CASSQELAGGLDTQYF. CDR3 DNA: TGCGCCAGCAGCCAAGAATTGGCGGGGGGGCTAGATACGCAGTATTTT.

This clone occurred once. The gene calls are TRBV5-4 and TRBJ1-2; 8 bases match TRBD1. V shed 0 bases, J shed 6 bases, and the junction held 10 bases outside the gene matches. The CDR3 contains 16 residues. CDR1 is SGHNT, CDR2 YYREEE, per germline (reference sequence). This CDR3 reads CASSLEPGQVHNGYTF. In DNA form, the CDR3 reads TGTGCCAGCAGCTTGGAGCCGGGACAGGTTCATAATGGCTACACCTTC.

This chain links TRBV5-8 with TRBJ2-3, with no clear D. Germline-derived CDR1 and CDR2 are SGHTS and YDEGEE. V was shortened by 4 bases and J by 2 bases, with 20 bases between the two germline ends. This CDR3 is 17 amino acids long. CDR3 amino acids: CASSPPWSQSFTDTQYF. Written as DNA, the CDR3 is TGTGCCAGCAGCCCACCTTGGAGTCAGTCGTTCACAGATACGCAGTATTTT. Complete variable domain (other parts from reference TRBV5-8 and TRBJ2-3): EAGVTQSPTHLIKTRGQQATLRCSPISGHTSVYWYQQALGLGLQFLLWYDEGEERNRGNFPPRFSGRQFPNYSSELNVNALELEDSALYLCASSPPWSQSFTDTQYFGPGTRLTVL.

The V call is TRBV2, the J call TRBJ1-1, with 9 nucleotides matching TRBD1. In germline, CDR1 is SNHLY, CDR2 FYNNEI. CDR3 length equals 13 residues. Trimming removed 8 bases from V and 5 bases from J; junction bases left unmatched: 6. This CDR3 reads CASCRQGVTEAFF. In DNA, the CDR3 is TGTGCCAGCTGTCGACAGGGGGTAACTGAAGCTTTCTTT.

V is TRBV11-2 and J is TRBJ2-5; TRBD1 aligns across 9 bases. This CDR3 spans 15 amino acids. The junction had 8 bases not matched to a gene; V was cut back by 5 bases and J by 4 bases. Per germline, CDR1 SGHAT and CDR2 FQNNGV. CDR3 DNA sequence: TGTGCCAGCAGCCGGACAGGGGCCACACGAGAGACCCAGTACTTC. Amino acid sequence: CASSRTGATRETQYF.

The rearrangement joins TRBV19 to TRBJ1-2; 8 positions match TRBD1. Looked up from germline, CDR1 is LNHDA and CDR2 is SQIVND (reference sequence). The CDR3 is 17 residues long. The J segment lost 0 bases and the V segment lost 2 bases, leaving 8 bases of the junction unmatched. The CDR3 nucleotides read TGTGCCAGTAGTATACGGACAGGGCCCTCTGCTAACTATGGCTACACCTTC. It encodes CASSIRTGPSANYGYTF.

The rearrangement uses TRBV10-1 and TRBJ2-7; D unclear. Deletions cut 5 bases from V and 2 bases from J, with 16 bases between. The germline gives CDR1 WNHNN, CDR2 SYGVQD (reference sequence). The CDR3 has 15 residues. The CDR3 here is CASSRPRQLPYEQYF. CDR3 nucleotides: TGCGCCAGCAGTCGCCCGCGGCAGCTACCCTACGAGCAGTACTTC.

The V gene is TRBV9, the J gene TRBJ1-6; the match to TRBD1 covers 9 bases. V gave up 3 bases and J gave up 9 bases; unmatched junction bases: 7. This CDR3 region has 15 residues. CDR1 is SGDLS, CDR2 YYNGEE, per germline. The CDR3 nucleotides read TGTGCCAGCAGCGGGGGGGGACAGGGAACTTCACCCCTCCACTTT. It is translated as CASSGGGQGTSPLHF.